The clone carrying this T cell receptor beta chain was seen a handful of times. This specimen includes other DNA sequences encoding the same CDR3. Trimming shortened V by 3 bases and J by 4 bases, and 7 bases separated the two germline ends. This CDR3 spans 13 amino acids. Germline V lookup: CDR1 MNHEY, CDR2 SMNVEV (reference sequence). This entry belongs to a study of blood T cell repertoires in COVID-19. Some clones are missing from TCRdb's copy, which holds only in-frame ones; the method was immunoSEQ multiplex PCR. Of some 120,000 clones in the sample, roughly 80% were seen once. The clonotype was recovered from a man aged 30 to 45 who had recovered from COVID-19. J is TRBJ1-5 and V is TRBV27, with D tentatively TRBD1 (5 bases). The sequencing input was PBMCs or T cells enriched from blood (not recorded which). The DNA of the CDR3 is TGTGCCAGCAGTTTTGACAGAAATCAGCCCCAGCATTTT. This translates into CASSFDRNQPQHF.